The next 6 T cell receptor beta chains were all read from a single sample in a study of blood T cell repertoires in COVID-19. The table came from immunoSEQ multiplex PCR; TCRdb's copy has only in-frame clones and leaves some out. The sample includes around 30,000 clones, approximately 96% of them seen just once. The specimen was peripheral blood. These receptors came from a human donor with active COVID-19. The donor label of this sample is uncertain.

This clone appeared once. This chain joins TRBV7-2 and TRBJ2-3; the D is unclear. Germline-derived CDR1 and CDR2 are SGHTA and FQGNSA. This CDR3 comprises 12 residues. Deletions cut 3 bases from V and 2 bases from J, with 3 bases between. CDR3 loop: CASSLATDTQYF. As DNA, the CDR3 is TGTGCCAGCAGCTTGGCCACAGATACGCAGTATTTT.

CDR3 residues: CASSPGQRRETQYF. CDR3 coding DNA: TGTGCCAGCAGTCCGGGACAGAGGCGGGAGACCCAGTACTTC. This chain connects TRBV6-5 to TRBJ2-5; TRBD1 matches 7 bases. The CDR3 has 14 amino acids. Germline V gives CDR1 MNHEY, CDR2 SVGAGI. Losses at the gene ends were 5 bases for V and 5 bases for J; bases not matched to a gene: 8.

The chain uses TRBV19 and TRBJ1-3; 8 positions agree with TRBD1. Trimming took 9 bases from V and 4 from J; bases not matched to a gene: 14. CDR1 is LNHDA and CDR2 is SQIVND in the germline V gene (reference sequence). The CDR3 spans 16 residues. CDR3 loop: CASRTGRTQAGNTIYF. The CDR3 DNA follows: TGTGCCAGCCGGACAGGGCGTACGCAAGCGGGAAACACCATATATTTT. Filled out from reference TRBV19 and TRBJ1-3, the complete variable domain reads DGGITQSPKYLFRKEGQNVTLSCEQNLNHDAMYWYRQDPGQGLRLIYYSQIVNDFQKGDIAEGYSVSREKKESFPLTVTSAQKNPTAFYLCASRTGRTQAGNTIYFGEGSWLTVV.

The chain recombines TRBV5-1 with TRBJ2-5, with 11 bases lining up with TRBD2. This CDR3 comprises 14 residues. Trimming removed 4 bases from V and 3 bases from J; junction bases left unmatched: 2. Germline CDR1 is SGHRS and CDR2 is YFSETQ. In nucleotides, the CDR3 is TGCGCCAGCAGCACGGGACTAGCGGAAGAGACCCAGTACTTC. Translation: CASSTGLAEETQYF.

The chain recombines TRBV6-1 with TRBJ2-5; weak D call: TRBD2 (6 bases). The CDR3 runs to 14 residues. The ends were cut back, 2 bases at V and 10 bases at J, with 17 bases in the middle. Germline loops: CDR1 MNHNS, CDR2 SASEGT. The CDR3 bases are TGTGCCAGCAGTGAAAGGCGGGGACGAGTCATCCAGTACTTC. This codes for CASSERRGRVIQYF.

V gene TRBV18 combines with J gene TRBJ2-6; no clear D. V was trimmed by 6 bases and J by 0 bases, leaving 12 bases between them. Per the germline V gene, CDR1 is KGHSH and CDR2 is LQKENI. The CDR3 has 16 amino acids. The CDR3 reads CASSKPQSSGANVLTF. The CDR3 bases are TGTGCCAGCTCTAAACCACAGAGCTCTGGGGCCAACGTCCTGACTTTC. Together with reference TRBV18 and TRBJ2-6, the CDR3 gives the full variable domain: NAGVMQNPRHLVRRRGQEARLRCSPMKGHSHVYWYRQLPEEGLKFMVYLQKENIIDESGMPKERFSAEFPKEGPSILRIQQVVRGDSAAYFCASSKPQSSGANVLTFGAGSRLTVL.